The rows below give T cell receptor beta chains drawn from one sample of a study of cytomegalovirus exposure and HLA in healthy donors. Profiling relied on immunoSEQ multiplex PCR, and the TCRdb table lists in-frame clones only, not all of them. Among under 90,000 clones listed, 77% were seen once. The sample was PBMCs. All receptors come from a man aged 50 or older in good health and CMV-seropositive. Both conserved end residues are part of each CDR3. Each record gives: J gene, clone size, D gene, V gene, CDR3 DNA, CDR3 protein. D genes are given only for firm matches. Where a row states a size, it is once, few, many or the class of an expanded clone; other rows omit it.

TRBJ1-1 few . TRBV5-1 TGCGCCAGCCACCCGGGGGTGGACACTGAAGCTTTCTTT CASHPGVDTEAFF
TRBJ2-3 few TRBD2 TRBV6-5 TGTGCCAGCAGTTACGCGTCTAGCGGAGATACGCAGTATTTT CASSYASSGDTQYF
TRBJ2-7 once TRBD2 TRBV30 TGTGCCTGGAGTCTCAAACTAGCGGGAGCCTCCTACGAGCAGTACTTC CAWSLKLAGASYEQYF
TRBJ2-2 once TRBD2 TRBV4-2 TGTGCCAGCAGCCACGGGACTAGCGGGAGCTTGACCGGGGAGCTGTTTTTT CASSHGTSGSLTGELFF
TRBJ2-5 . . TRBV7-2 TGTGCCAGCAGCTTAGATAGGGGTGAGCAGTACTTC CASSLDRGEQYF
TRBJ2-1 . TRBD1 TRBV18 TGTGCCAGCTCACTAAAGGGGGACAGGAGCTCCTACAATGAGCAGTTCTTC CASSLKGDRSSYNEQFF
TRBJ1-4 . . TRBV12-5 TGTGCTAGTGGTTTGTTCGGAACAGGTCCGCCAAATGAAAAACTGTTTTTT CASGLFGTGPPNEKLFF
TRBJ2-5 . . TRBV15 TGTGCCACCAGCAGCCCTAGGAGTTTAGGTTTACAAGAGACCCAGTACTTC CATSSPRSLGLQETQYF
TRBJ1-2 . TRBD1 TRBV9 TGTGCCAGCAGCCCGGGGACAGGGGGATATCTTTATGGCTACACCTTC CASSPGTGGYLYGYTF
TRBJ2-1 . . TRBV30 TGTGCCTCGCCGATTTTCGGTGAGCAGTTCTTC CASPIFGEQFF
TRBJ2-3 . . TRBV11-2 TGTGCCAGCAGCTTATTAAGCGGCACAGATACGCAGTATTTT CASSLLSGTDTQYF
TRBJ2-1 once TRBD2 TRBV7-3 TGTGCCAGCAGCTTACCTTCGGCTAGCGGGAGTTCCTACAATGAGCAGTTCTTC CASSLPSASGSSYNEQFF
TRBJ1-2 . . TRBV7-9 TGTGCCAGCAGCTTAGGGGAGGGGGATGGCTACACCTTC CASSLGEGDGYTF
TRBJ2-7 . TRBD2 TRBV18 TGTGCCAGCTCACCGCGTGCTAGCGGGAAGAGGTCCTACGAGCAGTACTTC CASSPRASGKRSYEQYF
TRBJ2-3 . . TRBV6-6 TGTGCCAGCAGTTACTCGAGCGCAGATACGCAGTATTTT CASSYSSADTQYF
TRBJ2-1 . TRBD2 TRBV7-3 TGTGCCAGCAGCTTAATCGGGCGGGAGCTAGGCAATGAGCAGTTCTTC CASSLIGRELGNEQFF
TRBJ2-3 . . TRBV30 TGTGCCTGGAGTTTAATGGGTTTGCAGGTTGATACGCAGTATTTT CAWSLMGLQVDTQYF
TRBJ2-3 . . TRBV5-1 TGCGCCAGCAGCCGAGCGACTAGTTCAAGGACCCAAGATACGCAGTATTTT CASSRATSSRTQDTQYF
TRBJ2-1 . TRBD2 TRBV2 TGTGCCAGCGGAGGGACTAGCAAGTATGAGCAGTTCTTC CASGGTSKYEQFF
TRBJ1-5 . . TRBV4-2 TGTGCCAGCAGCCTCTTCGCCGGGACACTACAAGGACAGCCCCAGCATTTT CASSLFAGTLQGQPQHF
TRBJ2-2 . . TRBV11-2 TGTGCCAGCAGCCCCCTTCTCTCGGGGAGACCGAACACCGGGGAGCTGTTTTTT CASSPLLSGRPNTGELFF
TRBJ2-7 . . TRBV25-1 TGTGCCAGCAGCAAGGACACCTTATATTCCTACGAGCAGTACTTC CASSKDTLYSYEQYF
TRBJ2-1 . TRBD2 TRBV30 TGTGCCTGGAGCCCCCCACTAGCGGAAACTTACAATGAGCAGTTCTTC CAWSPPLAETYNEQFF
TRBJ1-1 . . TRBV20-1 TGCAGGGGGGCGGGGGACACTGAAGCTTTCTTT CRGAGDTEAFF
TRBJ2-5 . TRBD2 TRBV10-3 TGTGCCATCAGTGGTACTAGCGGGAGCTATCAAGAGACCCAGTACTTC CAISGTSGSYQETQYF
TRBJ2-1 . . TRBV27 TGTGCCAGCAGTTTGAGGCAGGGTCTCTACAATGAGCAGTTCTTC CASSLRQGLYNEQFF
TRBJ1-1 . . TRBV27 TGTGCCAGCAGTACCCTCAGTGGGAGGACTGAAGCTTTCTTT CASSTLSGRTEAFF
TRBJ2-7 . TRBD2 TRBV10-2 TGCGCCAGCAATCTCGCGGGAGGCTACGAGCAGTACTTC CASNLAGGYEQYF
TRBJ2-3 . TRBD1 TRBV7-3 TGTGCCAGCAGTCTACAGGGGGTATCAGATACGCAGTATTTT CASSLQGVSDTQYF
TRBJ2-3 . . TRBV11-3 TGTGCCAGCAGCCGTATAGTCAATACGCAGTATTTT CASSRIVNTQYF
TRBJ1-4 . . TRBV7-9 TGTTCCAGCAGCAGGGGCGGGGGATATGAAAAACTGTTTTTT CSSSRGGGYEKLFF
TRBJ2-5 few . TRBV4-1 TGCGCCAGCAGCCAAGAGGAAAATCGGGAGCGGGAGACCCAGTACTTC CASSQEENRERETQYF
TRBJ2-7 . TRBD2 TRBV4-2 TGTGCCAGCAGCCAAGGGCGGGAGCTCGACGAGCAGTACTTC CASSQGRELDEQYF
TRBJ1-1 . TRBD1 TRBV18 TGTGCCAGCTCACCGGGACAGGGTGCACTGAACACTGAAGCTTTCTTT CASSPGQGALNTEAFF